A selection of T cell receptor beta chains follows, all from one sample in a study of T cell changes during pregnancy in multiple sclerosis. The method was immunoSEQ multiplex PCR; TCRdb's version includes in-frame clones alone and lacks a portion of them. The sample consists of 19,000 or so clones, 80% to 90% of them appearing once. The material sequenced was CD8+ T cells from peripheral blood mononuclear cells, taken after pregnancy. Receptors originate from a female donor in good health, enrolled as a control in a pregnancy study. The CDR3 runs from the conserved cysteine through the conserved F or W. Each record gives: clone size, J gene, CDR3 length, V gene, D gene, CDR3 protein, CDR3 DNA. A D gene is named only where the DNA matches it firmly. Size values are once, few and many counts, or a class for expanded clones, and some rows have none.

>-|TRBJ2-1|15|TRBV7-3|TRBD1
CASSPTGGLYNEQFF
TGTGCCAGCAGCCCGACAGGGGGCCTCTACAATGAGCAGTTCTTC
>-|TRBJ2-1|15|TRBV7-8|-
CASSLRAGTYNEQFF
TGTGCCAGCAGCTTAAGGGCAGGGACCTACAATGAGCAGTTCTTC
>-|TRBJ1-1|16|TRBV4-3|-
CASSHLLQGGDTEAFF
TGCGCCAGCAGCCATCTCCTACAAGGGGGGGACACTGAAGCTTTCTTT
>-|TRBJ2-7|15|TRBV27|TRBD1
CASSLGTGSIYEQYF
TGTGCCAGCAGTTTAGGGACAGGTAGTATCTACGAGCAGTACTTC
>-|TRBJ2-1|13|TRBV5-1|-
CASSLQDYNEQFF
TGCGCCAGCAGCTTACAGGATTACAATGAGCAGTTCTTC
>-|TRBJ2-1|14|TRBV7-9|-
CASSLGTQLREQFF
TGTGCCAGCAGCTTGGGGACTCAGCTCCGGGAGCAGTTCTTC
>once|TRBJ1-4|17|TRBV5-1|-
CASSLATPAATNEKLFF
TGCGCCAGCAGCTTGGCGACACCAGCGGCAACTAATGAAAAACTGTTTTTT
>-|TRBJ2-2|11|TRBV27|-
CASQGPGELFF
TGTGCCAGTCAGGGCCCTGGGGAGCTGTTTTTT
>-|TRBJ1-1|13|TRBV2|-
CASIGQWNTEAFF
TGTGCCAGCATCGGACAGTGGAACACTGAAGCTTTCTTT
>-|TRBJ2-4|17|TRBV7-2|TRBD1
CASSKRDRDLAKNIQYF
TGTGCCAGCAGCAAGAGGGACAGAGACCTAGCCAAAAACATTCAGTACTTC
>-|TRBJ1-4|10|TRBV30|-
CASGDWELFF
TGTGCCTCGGGGGATTGGGAACTGTTTTTT
>-|TRBJ2-3|16|TRBV4-2|-
CASSQDVLSLADTQYF
TGTGCCAGCAGCCAAGACGTCCTCAGTCTCGCAGATACGCAGTATTTT
>once|TRBJ1-2|16|TRBV13|TRBD1
CASSLVLSGGNYGYTF
TGTGCCAGCAGCTTAGTACTGTCAGGGGGCAACTATGGCTACACCTTC
>-|TRBJ2-1|15|TRBV9|-
CASSVSGAPYNEQFF
TGTGCCAGCAGCGTATCTGGGGCCCCCTACAATGAGCAGTTCTTC
>-|TRBJ2-1|15|TRBV7-3|TRBD2
CASSLTGSGGDEQFF
TGTGCCAGCAGCTTAACTGGTAGCGGGGGTGACGAGCAGTTCTTC
>-|TRBJ2-7|16|TRBV6-5|-
CASSYLAGAPRNEQYF
TGTGCCAGCAGTTATCTTGCGGGGGCCCCCAGGAACGAGCAGTACTTC
>-|TRBJ2-2|14|TRBV6-1|-
CASSGALDTGELFF
TGTGCCAGCAGTGGGGCTTTGGATACCGGGGAGCTGTTTTTT
>-|TRBJ1-2|14|TRBV5-4|TRBD1
CASSAGQGESGYTF
TGTGCCAGCAGCGCGGGACAGGGGGAGTCTGGCTACACCTTC
>-|TRBJ2-7|15|TRBV6-1|-
CASSEVQDASHEQYF
TGTGCCAGCAGTGAAGTTCAGGATGCCTCGCACGAGCAGTACTTC
>-|TRBJ2-7|11|TRBV6-1|-
CASISGYEQYF
TGTGCCAGCATTTCAGGTTACGAGCAGTACTTC
>-|TRBJ1-1|15|TRBV13|TRBD1
CASSSTLIGQGEAFF
TGTGCCAGCAGCTCCACCCTCATCGGACAGGGAGAAGCTTTCTTT
>once|TRBJ1-1|15|TRBV7-9|TRBD1
CASSLRGTGNTEAFF
TGTGCCAGCAGCTTAAGGGGGACAGGGAACACTGAAGCTTTCTTT
>-|TRBJ2-2|16|TRBV4-2|TRBD1
CASNRPGTGFAGELFF
TGTGCCAGCAACCGTCCCGGGACAGGGTTCGCCGGGGAGCTGTTTTTT
>once|TRBJ1-1|12|TRBV21-1|-
CATKQYRSEAFF
TGTGCCACCAAGCAATATAGGAGTGAAGCTTTCTTT
>-|TRBJ1-4|13|TRBV7-9|-
CASSWTGVEKLFF
TGTGCCAGCAGCTGGACCGGGGTGGAAAAACTGTTTTTT
>-|TRBJ2-3|14|TRBV13|-
CASSSTELPDTQYF
TGTGCCAGCAGCTCTACCGAATTACCAGATACGCAGTATTTT
>-|TRBJ2-1|15|TRBV11-2|TRBD2
CASSLEAGDYNEQFF
TGTGCCAGCAGCTTAGAAGCGGGAGACTACAATGAGCAGTTCTTC
>-|TRBJ2-1|18|TRBV4-3|TRBD2
CASSQGSLVPGGENEQFF
TGCGCCAGCAGCCAAGGGAGTTTGGTACCGGGGGGGGAGAATGAGCAGTTCTTC
>once|TRBJ2-5|16|TRBV10-3|TRBD1
CAISDKDRGHTETQYF
TGTGCCATCAGTGATAAGGACAGGGGGCACACGGAGACCCAGTACTTC
>-|TRBJ1-2|15|TRBV27|TRBD1
CASRDRGTINYGYTF
TGTGCCAGCAGGGACAGGGGGACGATTAACTATGGCTACACCTTC
>-|TRBJ1-1|14|TRBV7-2|-
CASSWLTGNTEAFF
TGTGCCAGCAGCTGGTTGACAGGGAACACTGAAGCTTTCTTT
>-|TRBJ2-1|13|TRBV5-5|TRBD2
CASTRGDRYEQFF
TGTGCCAGCACTCGGGGGGACCGCTATGAGCAGTTCTTC
>-|TRBJ1-4|14|TRBV19|TRBD1
CASFTRGDGEKLFF
TGTGCCAGTTTTACCAGGGGGGATGGTGAAAAACTGTTTTTT
>-|TRBJ2-7|12|TRBV9|-
CASGPGGYEQYF
TGTGCCAGCGGGCCTGGCGGGTACGAGCAGTACTTC
>-|TRBJ2-7|15|TRBV29-1|-
CSVPYGQGPTYEQYF
TGCAGCGTTCCCTACGGCCAGGGGCCAACCTACGAGCAGTACTTC
>-|TRBJ2-2|14|TRBV11-2|-
CASSPKTGTGELFF
TGTGCCAGCAGCCCTAAAACAGGCACCGGGGAGCTGTTTTTT
>-|TRBJ2-2|15|TRBV7-3|TRBD1
CASSWTGTNTGELFF
TGTGCCAGCAGCTGGACAGGGACGAACACCGGGGAGCTGTTTTTT
>-|TRBJ2-1|13|TRBV7-3|TRBD2
CASGTSGGYEQFF
TGTGCCAGCGGGACTAGCGGGGGGTATGAGCAGTTCTTC
>once|TRBJ2-7|14|TRBV7-8|-
CASSFARTPAEQYF
TGTGCCAGCAGCTTCGCGCGGACTCCAGCCGAGCAGTACTTC
>-|TRBJ2-3|14|TRBV5-1|-
CASNLDKYTDTQYF
TGCGCCAGCAACTTGGACAAATACACAGATACGCAGTATTTT
>-|TRBJ1-1|13|TRBV25-1|-
CASSEFSGTEAFF
TGTGCCAGCAGTGAATTCTCGGGCACTGAAGCTTTCTTT
>-|TRBJ2-5|17|TRBV4-3|-
CASSQNSAAQYQETQYF
TGCGCCAGCAGCCAAAATTCGGCAGCGCAGTACCAAGAGACCCAGTACTTC
>-|TRBJ1-1|13|TRBV30|-
CAFSPTGVTEAFF
TGTGCCTTTTCGCCGACAGGAGTCACTGAAGCTTTCTTT
>-|TRBJ2-1|13|TRBV13|-
CASSFNNYNEQFF
TGTGCCAGCAGCTTTAACAACTACAATGAGCAGTTCTTC
>-|TRBJ2-1|14|TRBV9|TRBD2
CASSVGGENNEQFF
TGTGCCAGCAGCGTGGGGGGGGAAAATAATGAGCAGTTCTTC
>-|TRBJ1-1|15|TRBV27|-
CASSLWGQSNTEAFF
TGTGCCAGCAGTTTATGGGGGCAGTCGAACACTGAAGCTTTCTTT
>-|TRBJ1-2|13|TRBV19|-
CASSPGQSYGYTF
TGTGCCAGTAGCCCTGGACAGAGCTATGGCTACACCTTC
>-|TRBJ2-3|15|TRBV27|TRBD1
CASSLDRGSTDTQYF
TGTGCCAGCAGTTTGGACAGGGGGAGCACAGATACGCAGTATTTT
>-|TRBJ2-3|15|TRBV27|TRBD2
CASSLTSGSTDTQYF
TGTGCCAGCAGCTTGACTAGCGGTTCCACAGATACGCAGTATTTT